This is a list of T cell receptor beta chains from one sample in a study of blood T cell repertoires in COVID-19. The assay was immunoSEQ multiplex PCR, and TCRdb's table has in-frame clones only and misses some. Among 34,000 or so clones listed, 75% to 90% were seen once. What was sequenced was peripheral blood. The receptors here all came from a man aged 55 to 70 with active COVID-19. The CDR3 runs from the conserved cysteine through the conserved F or W. Fields, in order: D gene, V gene, J gene, clone size, CDR3 protein, CDR3 DNA. A D gene is named only where the DNA matches it firmly. Size is stated for part of the rows, as once, few or many counts, or as a class when the clone is expanded.

d_call: NA; v_call: TRBV5-1; j_call: TRBJ2-6; clone_size: NA; cdr3_aa: CASSFEGTGANVLTF; cdr3_nt: TGCGCCAGCAGCTTCGAGGGAACTGGGGCCAACGTCCTGACTTTC
d_call: TRBD1; v_call: TRBV6-5; j_call: TRBJ1-2; clone_size: NA; cdr3_aa: CASTEDRAALGYTF; cdr3_nt: TGTGCCAGCACCGAGGACAGGGCCGCCCTGGGCTACACCTTC
d_call: NA; v_call: TRBV10-3; j_call: TRBJ1-5; clone_size: NA; cdr3_aa: CAISDSSNQPQHF; cdr3_nt: TGTGCCATCAGTGACAGTAGCAATCAGCCCCAGCATTTT
d_call: NA; v_call: TRBV29-1; j_call: TRBJ2-1; clone_size: NA; cdr3_aa: CSVDRGAEQFF; cdr3_nt: TGCAGCGTTGATCGCGGGGCCGAGCAGTTCTTC
d_call: TRBD1; v_call: TRBV10-3; j_call: TRBJ1-2; clone_size: NA; cdr3_aa: CAIVGTGDGYTF; cdr3_nt: TGTGCCATCGTCGGGACAGGGGACGGCTACACCTTC
d_call: TRBD2; v_call: TRBV6-5; j_call: TRBJ2-1; clone_size: NA; cdr3_aa: CASKLLAGGYNEQFF; cdr3_nt: TGTGCCAGCAAACTACTAGCGGGAGGGTACAATGAGCAGTTCTTC
d_call: NA; v_call: TRBV6-5; j_call: TRBJ2-7; clone_size: NA; cdr3_aa: CASSPPRNSYEQYF; cdr3_nt: TGTGCCAGCAGTCCCCCTAGGAACTCCTACGAGCAGTACTTC
d_call: TRBD1; v_call: TRBV19; j_call: TRBJ2-5; clone_size: NA; cdr3_aa: CASSISGQGAQETQYF; cdr3_nt: TGTGCCAGTAGTATTTCCGGACAGGGGGCCCAGGAGACCCAGTACTTC
d_call: NA; v_call: TRBV19; j_call: TRBJ1-4; clone_size: NA; cdr3_aa: CASSTQGPEKLFF; cdr3_nt: TGTGCCAGTAGTACCCAGGGTCCCGAAAAACTGTTTTTT
d_call: NA; v_call: TRBV2; j_call: TRBJ1-2; clone_size: NA; cdr3_aa: CASTLGEARAYYGYTF; cdr3_nt: TGTGCCAGCACCCTGGGGGAGGCCCGGGCGTACTATGGCTACACCTTC
d_call: TRBD2; v_call: TRBV18; j_call: TRBJ2-7; clone_size: NA; cdr3_aa: CASSPGLAGGPSYEQYF; cdr3_nt: TGTGCCAGCTCACCGGGACTAGCGGGAGGGCCCTCCTACGAGCAGTACTTC
d_call: NA; v_call: TRBV19; j_call: TRBJ1-1; clone_size: NA; cdr3_aa: CASSIGQIEAFF; cdr3_nt: TGTGCCAGTAGTATAGGACAGATTGAAGCTTTCTTT
d_call: NA; v_call: TRBV6-5; j_call: TRBJ2-1; clone_size: NA; cdr3_aa: CASRTGYSIPGEQFF; cdr3_nt: TGTGCCAGCAGGACGGGATATTCTATTCCAGGCGAGCAGTTCTTC
d_call: NA; v_call: TRBV5-1; j_call: TRBJ2-7; clone_size: NA; cdr3_aa: CASSLRPGSSYEQYF; cdr3_nt: TGCGCCAGCAGCTTGAGACCGGGAAGCTCCTACGAGCAGTACTTC
d_call: NA; v_call: TRBV6-2/TRBV6-3; j_call: TRBJ2-3; clone_size: NA; cdr3_aa: CASSRLMSTDTQYF; cdr3_nt: TGTGCCAGCAGCCGCCTAATGAGCACAGATACGCAATATTTT
d_call: TRBD2; v_call: TRBV7-6; j_call: TRBJ2-3; clone_size: NA; cdr3_aa: CASSLALAGPTDTQYF; cdr3_nt: TGTGCCAGCAGCTTAGCGCTAGCGGGACCCACAGATACGCAGTATTTT
d_call: TRBD2; v_call: TRBV7-8; j_call: TRBJ2-7; clone_size: NA; cdr3_aa: CASSRGGGRVDEQYF; cdr3_nt: TGTGCCAGCAGCCGAGGGGGCGGGAGGGTCGACGAGCAGTACTTC
d_call: NA; v_call: TRBV23-1; j_call: TRBJ1-6; clone_size: NA; cdr3_aa: CASSPGPVWGGAGSYNSPLHF; cdr3_nt: TGCGCCAGCAGTCCCGGCCCCGTGTGGGGGGGGGCGGGCTCCTATAATTCACCCCTCCACTTT
d_call: TRBD2; v_call: TRBV15; j_call: TRBJ2-7; clone_size: NA; cdr3_aa: CATSSHGGSISYEQYF; cdr3_nt: TGTGCCACCAGCTCCCACGGCGGGAGTATCTCCTACGAGCAGTACTTC
d_call: NA; v_call: TRBV4-1; j_call: TRBJ1-2; clone_size: NA; cdr3_aa: CASSQDLGDYGYTF; cdr3_nt: TGCGCCAGCAGCCAAGATCTAGGAGACTATGGCTACACCTTC
d_call: NA; v_call: TRBV5-8; j_call: TRBJ2-7; clone_size: NA; cdr3_aa: CASSPGPHYEQYF; cdr3_nt: TGTGCCAGCAGCCCTGGCCCCCACTACGAGCAGTACTTC
d_call: TRBD1; v_call: TRBV18; j_call: TRBJ1-2; clone_size: NA; cdr3_aa: CASSPWTGSSTF; cdr3_nt: TGTGCCAGCTCACCATGGACAGGGAGCTCCACCTTC
d_call: NA; v_call: TRBV7-3; j_call: TRBJ2-3; clone_size: NA; cdr3_aa: CASSPGGGDRVYNPPDTQYF; cdr3_nt: TGTGCCAGCAGCCCGGGAGGGGGGGACAGGGTGTATAATCCTCCAGATACGCAGTATTTT
d_call: NA; v_call: TRBV19; j_call: TRBJ2-1; clone_size: NA; cdr3_aa: CASSIAGEQFF; cdr3_nt: TGTGCCAGTAGTATTGCAGGGGAGCAGTTCTTC
d_call: TRBD1; v_call: TRBV13; j_call: TRBJ2-1; clone_size: NA; cdr3_aa: CASSPAGTGYNEQFF; cdr3_nt: TGTGCCAGCAGCCCAGCGGGGACAGGGTACAATGAGCAGTTCTTC
d_call: NA; v_call: TRBV24-1; j_call: TRBJ2-1; clone_size: NA; cdr3_aa: CATSDRGTARWEQFF; cdr3_nt: TGTGCCACCAGTGACCGGGGGACAGCCAGGTGGGAGCAGTTCTTC
d_call: TRBD2; v_call: TRBV19; j_call: TRBJ2-1; clone_size: NA; cdr3_aa: CASSTREGYSYNEQFF; cdr3_nt: TGTGCCAGTAGTACCCGGGAGGGATACTCCTACAATGAGCAGTTCTTC
d_call: NA; v_call: TRBV27; j_call: TRBJ1-6; clone_size: NA; cdr3_aa: CASSLAKGASYNSPLHF; cdr3_nt: TGTGCCAGCAGCTTGGCCAAAGGGGCCTCCTATAATTCACCCCTCCACTTT
d_call: NA; v_call: TRBV27; j_call: TRBJ2-7; clone_size: few; cdr3_aa: CASSPHLVGSEQYF; cdr3_nt: TGTGCCAGCAGTCCTCACCTAGTGGGGAGCGAGCAGTACTTC
d_call: NA; v_call: TRBV7-3; j_call: TRBJ2-7; clone_size: NA; cdr3_aa: CASSPSVTAEQYF; cdr3_nt: TGTGCCAGCAGCCCCTCGGTCACCGCCGAGCAGTACTTC
d_call: NA; v_call: TRBV19; j_call: TRBJ1-5; clone_size: NA; cdr3_aa: CASSIIGARQPQHF; cdr3_nt: TGTGCCAGTAGTATTATTGGGGCGCGGCAGCCCCAGCATTTT
d_call: NA; v_call: TRBV9; j_call: TRBJ2-5; clone_size: NA; cdr3_aa: CASSVAGKGETQYF; cdr3_nt: TGTGCCAGCAGCGTAGCGGGAAAGGGTGAGACCCAGTACTTC
d_call: TRBD2; v_call: TRBV7-6; j_call: TRBJ2-1; clone_size: NA; cdr3_aa: CASSVRAGGWNEQFF; cdr3_nt: TGTGCCAGCAGCGTTCGAGCGGGAGGATGGAATGAGCAGTTCTTC
d_call: NA; v_call: TRBV6-6; j_call: TRBJ1-6; clone_size: NA; cdr3_aa: CASILGGAAYNSPLHF; cdr3_nt: TGTGCCAGCATTCTTGGGGGGGCCGCATATAATTCACCCCTCCACTTT
d_call: TRBD2; v_call: TRBV7-9; j_call: TRBJ2-5; clone_size: NA; cdr3_aa: CASSQTSGEETQYF; cdr3_nt: TGTGCCAGCAGTCAGACTAGCGGCGAAGAGACCCAGTACTTC
d_call: NA; v_call: TRBV7-9; j_call: TRBJ2-3; clone_size: NA; cdr3_aa: CASSLGLSTDTQYF; cdr3_nt: TGTGCCAGCAGCTTGGGACTTAGCACAGATACGCAGTATTTT
d_call: TRBD1; v_call: TRBV6-1; j_call: TRBJ1-1; clone_size: NA; cdr3_aa: CASSETGMNTEAFF; cdr3_nt: TGTGCCAGCAGTGAGACAGGGATGAACACTGAAGCTTTCTTT
d_call: NA; v_call: TRBV10-3; j_call: TRBJ2-1; clone_size: once; cdr3_aa: CAISDGSSYNEQFF; cdr3_nt: TGTGCCATCAGTGACGGGAGCTCCTACAATGAGCAGTTCTTC
d_call: TRBD1; v_call: TRBV7-8; j_call: TRBJ2-1; clone_size: NA; cdr3_aa: CASSPYRTGVAYNEQFF; cdr3_nt: TGTGCCAGCAGCCCCTATAGGACAGGGGTCGCCTACAATGAGCAGTTCTTC
d_call: NA; v_call: TRBV5-6; j_call: TRBJ1-6; clone_size: NA; cdr3_aa: CASSLRQGNSPLHF; cdr3_nt: TGTGCCAGCAGCTTGAGGCAGGGAAATTCACCCCTCCACTTT
d_call: TRBD2; v_call: TRBV28; j_call: TRBJ2-7; clone_size: NA; cdr3_aa: CASLADYEQYF; cdr3_nt: TGTGCCAGCCTAGCGGACTACGAGCAGTACTTC
d_call: TRBD2; v_call: TRBV12-3/TRBV12-4; j_call: TRBJ2-1; clone_size: NA; cdr3_aa: CASSRRTSLEQFF; cdr3_nt: TGTGCCAGCAGTCGAAGGACTAGCCTCGAGCAGTTCTTC